This T cell receptor beta chain was identified in a study of blood T cells in healthy people across ages. This clonotype was found a few times. Each donor gave ten milliliters of peripheral blood. Then a second PCR, running about 6 to 12 cycles, was carried out with a sample-barcoded 5' primer and a J-beta primer mix. In TCRdb, the 5' RACE reads were re-called with MiXCR into one record per CDR3 protein. Of some 880,000 distinct CDR3 sequences in the sample, around 34% are singletons; the top ten hold approximately 12%. This TCR was sampled from a man younger than 35 in good health. Sequences were obtained from blood.

CDR3 nucleotide sequence: TGCGCCAGCAGCCCGCTGGGCCAATCTGGGGCCAACGTCCTGACTTTC. This codes for CASSPLGQSGANVLTF. This chain uses TRBV5-1 with TRBJ2-6; D remains unclear. Germline CDR1 reads SGHRS; CDR2 reads YFSETQ. The CDR3 runs to 16 residues. Trimming removed 4 bases from V and 1 base from J, with 12 bases in between.